The rows below give T cell receptor beta chains drawn from one sample of a study of glioma-infiltrating T cells after dendritic cell vaccination. Using immunoSEQ multiplex PCR, the repertoire was profiled, and TCRdb retains in-frame clones only, with some absent. This table holds roughly 60,000 clones, 86% found once. Sequenced here: blood, sampled after dendritic cell vaccination. The receptor source for this set is a human donor with glioblastoma. Both conserved end residues are part of each CDR3. The order of the fields is J gene, V gene, clone size, D gene, CDR3 protein, CDR3 DNA. The D gene is left open where the match is weak. Only part of the rows carry a size: once, few, many, or a class if the clone is expanded.

J gene: TRBJ2-1; V gene: TRBV4-3; clone size: .; D gene: TRBD2; CDR3 protein: CASSQEVGLAGYNEQFF; CDR3 DNA: TGCGCCAGCAGCCAAGAAGTCGGACTAGCGGGGTACAATGAGCAGTTCTTC
J gene: TRBJ1-5; V gene: TRBV9; clone size: .; D gene: .; CDR3 protein: CASSVGQGNQPQHF; CDR3 DNA: TGTGCCAGCAGCGTAGGACAGGGCAATCAGCCCCAGCATTTT
J gene: TRBJ1-1; V gene: TRBV18; clone size: .; D gene: TRBD1; CDR3 protein: CASSPQGALGAFF; CDR3 DNA: TGTGCCAGCTCACCCCAGGGGGCCCTGGGGGCTTTCTTT
J gene: TRBJ1-3; V gene: TRBV2; clone size: .; D gene: .; CDR3 protein: CASRRGGTRAGNTIYF; CDR3 DNA: TGTGCCAGCAGGCGCGGGGGTACTCGAGCTGGAAACACCATATATTTT
J gene: TRBJ1-4; V gene: TRBV10-3; clone size: .; D gene: .; CDR3 protein: CAIRAASTNEKLFF; CDR3 DNA: TGTGCCATCAGGGCCGCCTCCACTAATGAAAAACTGTTTTTT
J gene: TRBJ1-6; V gene: TRBV30; clone size: .; D gene: .; CDR3 protein: CACHPWAGDGSPLHF; CDR3 DNA: TGTGCCTGTCACCCCTGGGCAGGGGACGGTTCACCCCTCCACTTT
J gene: TRBJ1-2; V gene: TRBV15; clone size: .; D gene: .; CDR3 protein: CATSSAGGYTF; CDR3 DNA: TGTGCCACCAGTTCTGCCGGGGGCTACACCTTC
J gene: TRBJ2-6; V gene: TRBV27; clone size: .; D gene: .; CDR3 protein: CASSFAGANVLTF; CDR3 DNA: TGTGCCAGCAGTTTTGCGGGGGCCAACGTCCTGACTTTC
J gene: TRBJ1-2; V gene: TRBV11-3; clone size: .; D gene: .; CDR3 protein: CASSLLSGSNYGYTF; CDR3 DNA: TGTGCCAGCAGCTTATTGTCCGGGTCTAACTATGGCTACACCTTC
J gene: TRBJ1-3; V gene: TRBV9; clone size: .; D gene: TRBD1; CDR3 protein: CASSVEDRARRNTIYF; CDR3 DNA: TGTGCCAGCAGCGTAGAGGACAGGGCGCGCCGAAACACCATATATTTT
J gene: TRBJ2-1; V gene: TRBV7-2; clone size: .; D gene: TRBD2; CDR3 protein: CASSRRSGRVVNEQFF; CDR3 DNA: TGTGCCAGCAGCCGCCGCAGCGGGAGGGTTGTAAATGAGCAGTTCTTC
J gene: TRBJ2-1; V gene: TRBV4-3; clone size: .; D gene: .; CDR3 protein: CASSQDLVAVDNEQFF; CDR3 DNA: TGCGCCAGCAGCCAAGATTTAGTAGCGGTTGACAATGAGCAGTTCTTC
J gene: TRBJ2-3; V gene: TRBV25-1; clone size: .; D gene: .; CDR3 protein: CASKVNSYEGTDTQYF; CDR3 DNA: TGTGCCAGCAAAGTTAACAGCTACGAGGGTACAGATACGCAGTATTTT
J gene: TRBJ1-4; V gene: TRBV5-1; clone size: .; D gene: .; CDR3 protein: CASSLAGFNEKLFF; CDR3 DNA: TGCGCCAGCAGCTTGGCAGGGTTTAATGAAAAACTGTTTTTT
J gene: TRBJ2-2; V gene: TRBV15; clone size: .; D gene: TRBD1; CDR3 protein: CATSGWDSHTGELFF; CDR3 DNA: TGTGCCACCAGCGGTTGGGACAGCCACACCGGGGAGCTGTTTTTT
J gene: TRBJ2-7; V gene: TRBV6-6; clone size: .; D gene: .; CDR3 protein: CASSYQGDSSGEQYF; CDR3 DNA: TGTGCCAGCAGTTATCAGGGGGACTCCTCGGGCGAGCAGTACTTC
J gene: TRBJ2-7; V gene: TRBV2; clone size: .; D gene: .; CDR3 protein: CASSEMPESSYEQYF; CDR3 DNA: TGTGCCAGCAGTGAAATGCCCGAGAGCTCCTACGAGCAGTACTTC
J gene: TRBJ2-7; V gene: TRBV5-1; clone size: .; D gene: .; CDR3 protein: CASSLGRTGTTYEQYF; CDR3 DNA: TGCGCCAGCAGCCTCGGGAGGACAGGGACCACCTACGAGCAGTACTTC
J gene: TRBJ1-2; V gene: TRBV7-8; clone size: once; D gene: TRBD1; CDR3 protein: CASSRDRVIYGYTF; CDR3 DNA: TGTGCCAGCAGCCGGGACAGGGTAATCTATGGCTACACCTTC
J gene: TRBJ2-1; V gene: TRBV29-1; clone size: .; D gene: .; CDR3 protein: CSVAPEGGVNEQFF; CDR3 DNA: TGCAGCGTTGCCCCCGAGGGAGGTGTCAATGAGCAGTTCTTC
J gene: TRBJ1-1; V gene: TRBV2; clone size: .; D gene: .; CDR3 protein: CASGRENTEAFF; CDR3 DNA: TGTGCCAGCGGACGGGAGAACACTGAAGCTTTCTTT
J gene: TRBJ2-6; V gene: TRBV11-2; clone size: .; D gene: TRBD1; CDR3 protein: CASRGQAQAGANVLTF; CDR3 DNA: TGTGCCAGCAGGGGACAGGCTCAGGCTGGGGCCAACGTCCTGACTTTC
J gene: TRBJ2-7; V gene: TRBV5-4; clone size: once; D gene: TRBD1; CDR3 protein: CASSPSRQGGSYEQYF; CDR3 DNA: TGTGCCAGCAGCCCTTCGAGACAGGGGGGCTCGTACGAGCAGTACTTC